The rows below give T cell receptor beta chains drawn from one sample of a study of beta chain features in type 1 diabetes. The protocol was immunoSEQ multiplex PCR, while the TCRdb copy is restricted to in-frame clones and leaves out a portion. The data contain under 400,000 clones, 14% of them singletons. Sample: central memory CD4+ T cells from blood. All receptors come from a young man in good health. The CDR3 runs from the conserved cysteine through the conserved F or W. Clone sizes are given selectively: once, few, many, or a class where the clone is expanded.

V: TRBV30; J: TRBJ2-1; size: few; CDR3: CASGLAGLYEQFF
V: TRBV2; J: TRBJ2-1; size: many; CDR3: CASRGTSGSHNEQFF
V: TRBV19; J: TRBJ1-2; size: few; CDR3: CASLTSAGQGYYGYTF
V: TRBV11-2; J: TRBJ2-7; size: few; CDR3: CASSRTGTPREEQYF
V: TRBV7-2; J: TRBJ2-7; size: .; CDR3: CASSYRASGYYEQYF
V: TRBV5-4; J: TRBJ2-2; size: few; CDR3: CASSYGTSGGAVGELFF
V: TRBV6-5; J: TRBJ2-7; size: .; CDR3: CASSYGTNSYEQYF
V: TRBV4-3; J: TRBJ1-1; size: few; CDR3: CASSNLQQNTEAFF
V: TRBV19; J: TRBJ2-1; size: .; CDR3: CASRQGVSYNEQFF
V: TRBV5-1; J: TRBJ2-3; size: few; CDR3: CASSATEPTDTQYF
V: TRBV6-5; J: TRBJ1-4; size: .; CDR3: CASSGPIRGGEKLFF
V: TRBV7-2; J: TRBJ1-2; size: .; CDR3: CASSSQTGMRGYTF
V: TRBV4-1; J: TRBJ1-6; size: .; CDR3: CASSQDKWTGSVSPLHF
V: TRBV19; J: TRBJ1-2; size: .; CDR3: CASSGRTGGKYGYTF
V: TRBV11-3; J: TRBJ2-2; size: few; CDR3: CASSYMGEAGELFF
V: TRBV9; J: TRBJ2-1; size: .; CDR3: CASSVGGGVNNEQFF
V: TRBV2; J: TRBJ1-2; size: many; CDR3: CASSETGAGYTF
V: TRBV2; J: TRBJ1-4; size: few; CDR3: CASSEVGGIVGKLFF
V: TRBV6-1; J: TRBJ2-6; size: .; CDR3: CASSGPRQGLAGANVLTF
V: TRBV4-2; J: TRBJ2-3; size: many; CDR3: CASSRRENTDTQYF
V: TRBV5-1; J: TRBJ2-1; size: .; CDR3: CASSLEGSGIQYNEQFF
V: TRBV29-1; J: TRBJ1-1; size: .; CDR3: CSAKTGGSTEAFF
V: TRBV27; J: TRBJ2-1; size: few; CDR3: CASRLAGLLNEQFF
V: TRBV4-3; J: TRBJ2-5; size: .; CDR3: CASSQRSSLAGGYQETQYF
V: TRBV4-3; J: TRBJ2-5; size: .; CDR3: CASSQRQGGETQYF
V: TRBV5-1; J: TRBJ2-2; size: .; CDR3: CASSPAGGINTGELFF
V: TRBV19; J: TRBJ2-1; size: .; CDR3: CASWGLNEQFF
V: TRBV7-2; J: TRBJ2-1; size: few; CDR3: CASSLAGAGYNEQFF
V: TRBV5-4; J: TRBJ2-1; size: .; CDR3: CASSLVLVHEQFF
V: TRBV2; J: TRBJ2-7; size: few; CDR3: CASSETYVSSYEQYF
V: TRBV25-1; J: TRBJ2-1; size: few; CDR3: CASSGDLFGSYNEQFF
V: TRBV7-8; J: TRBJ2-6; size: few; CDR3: CASSLKGQTGANVLTF
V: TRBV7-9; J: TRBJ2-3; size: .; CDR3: CASSPATSILPTDTQYF
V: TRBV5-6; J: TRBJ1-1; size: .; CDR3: CASSLDRAGNTEAFF
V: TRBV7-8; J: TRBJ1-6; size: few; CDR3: CASSSSLQSYNSPLHF
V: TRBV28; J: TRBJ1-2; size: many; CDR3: CATGQGASGYGYTF
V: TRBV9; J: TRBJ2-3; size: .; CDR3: CASSRGAAGGTDTQYF
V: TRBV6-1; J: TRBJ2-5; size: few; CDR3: CASRQVETQYF
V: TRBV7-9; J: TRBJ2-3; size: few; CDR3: CASSLDLAGGKTDTQYF
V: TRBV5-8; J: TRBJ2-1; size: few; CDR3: CASSLGFSSYNEQFF
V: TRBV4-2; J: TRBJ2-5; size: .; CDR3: CASSQDGLGSTYLTETQYF
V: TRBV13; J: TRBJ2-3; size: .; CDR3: CAACLPPDTQYF
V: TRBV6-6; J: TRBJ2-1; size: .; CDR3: CASWGSLYNEQFF
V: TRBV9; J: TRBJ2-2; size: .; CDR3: CASSVTQNTGELFF